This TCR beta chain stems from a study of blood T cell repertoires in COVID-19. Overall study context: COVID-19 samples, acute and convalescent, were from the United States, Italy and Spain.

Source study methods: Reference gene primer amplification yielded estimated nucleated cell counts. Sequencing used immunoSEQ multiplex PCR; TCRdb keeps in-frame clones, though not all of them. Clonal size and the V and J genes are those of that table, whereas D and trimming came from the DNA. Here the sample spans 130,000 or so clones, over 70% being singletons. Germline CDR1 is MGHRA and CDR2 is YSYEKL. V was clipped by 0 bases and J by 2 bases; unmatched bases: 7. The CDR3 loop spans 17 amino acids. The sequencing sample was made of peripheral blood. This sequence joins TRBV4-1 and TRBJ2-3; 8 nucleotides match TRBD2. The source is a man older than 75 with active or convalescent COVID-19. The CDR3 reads CASSQDAAGGFTDTQYF. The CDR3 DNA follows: TGCGCCAGCAGCCAAGATGCGGCGGGGGGATTCACAGATACGCAGTATTTT.